These 10 T cell receptor beta chains were sequenced from one sample in a study of graft-versus-host responses after intestinal transplantation. Their cognate antigens are unknown. TCRdb's table, derived via immunoSEQ multiplex PCR, lists solely in-frame clones and lacks some. The sample comprises about 86,000 clones, about 88% of which are singletons, and about 0.27% rests with the top ten. The sequencing here drew on unstimulated CD4+ T cells sorted from spleen or lymph node cells, taken before transplant. The receptor set was obtained from a human donor who was the organ donor for an intestinal transplant.

This clone appeared once. The genes are TRBV7-8 and TRBJ1-5; D unclear. Germline CDR1 is SGHVS and CDR2 is FQNEAQ. The CDR3 is 13 amino acids. Trimming cost V 5 bases and J 0 bases, with 5 bases left between them. The CDR3 sequence is CASSPYSNQPQHF. The CDR3 DNA reads as TGTGCCAGCAGCCCTTATAGCAATCAGCCCCAGCATTTT.

DNA of the CDR3: TGTGCCAGCAGCTTGGCCCAGGGGTCTATGCAGCCCCAGCATTTT. As protein: CASSLAQGSMQPQHF. The chain carries TRBV7-2 and TRBJ1-5; tentative D call: TRBD1 (6 bases). Germline V gene lookup returns CDR1 SGHTA and CDR2 FQGNSA. The germline V and J ends were trimmed by 3 bases and 7 bases, with 16 bases remaining between them. CDR3 size: 15 residues.

This clone was seen only once. The chain is built from TRBV9 and TRBJ1-1; TRBD1 matches 9 bases. With 3 bases clipped from V and 10 bases from J, the junction kept 7 bases outside the gene matches. The germline gives CDR1 SGDLS, CDR2 YYNGEE. This CDR3 region has 13 residues. In DNA form, the CDR3 reads TGTGCCAGCAGCGGACCGGGACAGGGAGTAGCTTTCTTT. Translated, it gives CASSGPGQGVAFF.

The genes are TRBV7-2 and TRBJ2-7, with TRBD2 as a possible D gene (6 bases). The CDR3 sequence is 16 residues long. The V and J ends lost 7 bases and 2 bases respectively, with 21 bases between them. Germline lookup yields CDR1 SGHTA and CDR2 FQGNSA. DNA for the CDR3: TGTGCCAGCACCCCCCTGGGGGGTAGCGGCCCCTACGAGCAGTACTTC. Translation gives CASTPLGGSGPYEQYF. The full variable domain, its missing parts supplied by reference TRBV7-2 and TRBJ2-7, is GAGVSQSPSNKVTEKGKDVELRCDPISGHTALYWYRQSLGQGLEFLIYFQGNSAPDKSGLPSDRFSAERTGGSVSTLTIQRTQQEDSAVYLCASTPLGGSGPYEQYFGPGTRLTVT.

Written as DNA, the CDR3 is TGTGCCAGCAGTGCCCAAGGGGGTGGTGAGCAGTTCTTC. Its translation is CASSAQGGGEQFF. V usage is TRBV6-4 and J usage is TRBJ2-1, with a weak D call TRBD1 (6 bases). This CDR3 contains 13 residues. V lost 4 bases and J 9 bases, leaving 13 bases between the germline ends. CDR1 and CDR2 (germline): MRHNA, SNTAGT.

J is TRBJ1-1 and V is TRBV6-1; 7 positions agree with TRBD1. The CDR3 consists of 15 residues. Losses at the gene ends were 3 bases for V and 0 bases for J; bases not matched to a gene: 4. CDR1 MNHNS and CDR2 SASEGT come from the germline V gene. The CDR3 sequence: CASSDRGLMNTEAFF. CDR3 sequence (DNA): TGTGCCAGCAGTGATAGGGGGCTCATGAACACTGAAGCTTTCTTT.

The rearrangement uses TRBV5-6 and TRBJ2-5, with TRBD2 matching over 8 bases. After removal of 4 bases from V and 7 bases from J, the junction contained 9 bases not matched to a gene. The germline CDR1 and CDR2 sequences are SGHDT and YYEEEE. CDR3 length: 14 residues. The CDR3 protein is CASSLPGGSGTQYF. CDR3 nucleotides: TGTGCCAGCAGCCTGCCGGGAGGGTCCGGGACCCAGTACTTC.

J is TRBJ1-2 and V is TRBV5-1; unclear D gene. The CDR3 totals 13 residues. CDR1 is SGHRS, CDR2 YFSETQ, per germline. Trimming cost V 4 bases and J 6 bases, with 13 bases left between them. The CDR3 nucleotides read TGCGCCAGCAGCCAACCAGGCGGGGATGGCTACACCTTC. As protein: CASSQPGGDGYTF.

This clone was recorded only once. This chain uses TRBV27 with TRBJ2-2; D may be TRBD2 (5 bases). The length of the CDR3 is 13 residues. CDR1 is MNHEY, CDR2 SMNVEV, per germline (reference sequence). V was trimmed by 10 bases and J by 1 base, leaving 10 bases between them. The DNA for the CDR3 is TGTGCCACCCGGGGTTGGAACACCGGGGAGCTGTTTTTT. Its translation is CATRGWNTGELFF.

This chain uses TRBV5-1 with TRBJ1-1; D perhaps matches TRBD1 (5 bases). This CDR3 is 14 amino acids long. Germline-derived CDR1 and CDR2 are SGHRS and YFSETQ. With 2 bases removed from V and 0 bases from J, the gap between germline ends came to 8 bases. CDR3 DNA sequence: TGCGCCAGCAGCTTCAGGGTGCTGAACACTGAAGCTTTCTTT. The encoded protein is CASSFRVLNTEAFF.